Sequencing of this T cell receptor beta chain was carried out in a study of molecular identifiers for immune sequencing clone quantification. The CDR3 is 13 residues long. The ends were cut back, 1 base at V and 6 bases at J, with 10 bases in the middle. TCRdb fed the PCR reads into MiXCR, producing one record per CDR3 protein. This sample has some 100,000 distinct CDR3 sequences, with roughly 20% found just once. The sample holds many counts of this clonotype. The source material was naive CD8+ T cells from blood, with Jurkat cell RNA spiked in. Subset indicated: FACS-sorted CD8+CD4-CCR7+CD45RA+ naive T cells. This clonotype was obtained from a human donor in good health. Some libraries in this study had Jurkat cell RNA spiked in. The V call is TRBV12-3 or TRBV12-4, the J call TRBJ2-7; D gene ambiguous. The CDR3 region has the DNA TGTGCCAGCAGTTTAGGGCAGCTGGGCGAGCAGTACTTC. The encoded protein is CASSLGQLGEQYF.